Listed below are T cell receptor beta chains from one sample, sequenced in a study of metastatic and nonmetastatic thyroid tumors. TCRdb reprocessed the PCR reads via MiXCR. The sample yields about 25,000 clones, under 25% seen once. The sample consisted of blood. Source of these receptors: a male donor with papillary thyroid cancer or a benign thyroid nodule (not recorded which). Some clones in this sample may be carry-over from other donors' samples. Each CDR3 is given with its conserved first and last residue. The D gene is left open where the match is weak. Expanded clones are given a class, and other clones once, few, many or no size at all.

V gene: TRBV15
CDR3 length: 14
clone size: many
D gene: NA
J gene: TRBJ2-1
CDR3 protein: CATSRVEVSNEQFF
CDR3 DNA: TGTGCCACCAGCAGAGTTGAGGTTTCGAATGAGCAGTTCTTC

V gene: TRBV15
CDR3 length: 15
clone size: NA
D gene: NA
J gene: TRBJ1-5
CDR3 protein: CATSRDSRGDQPQHF
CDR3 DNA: TGTGCCACCAGCAGAGATAGTAGGGGAGATCAGCCCCAGCATTTT

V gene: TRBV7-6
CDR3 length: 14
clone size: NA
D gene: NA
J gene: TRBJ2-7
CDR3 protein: CASSLAAAAYEQYF
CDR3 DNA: TGTGCCAGCAGCTTAGCCGCAGCCGCGTACGAGCAGTACTTC

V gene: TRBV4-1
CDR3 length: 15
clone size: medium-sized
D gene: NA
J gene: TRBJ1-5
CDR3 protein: CASSPPGRGNQPQHF
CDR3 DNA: TGCGCCAGCAGCCCGCCGGGGCGAGGCAATCAGCCCCAGCATTTT

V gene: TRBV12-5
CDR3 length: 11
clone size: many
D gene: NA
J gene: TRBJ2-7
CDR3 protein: CASGWGYEQYF
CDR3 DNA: TGTGCTAGTGGTTGGGGGTACGAGCAGTACTTC

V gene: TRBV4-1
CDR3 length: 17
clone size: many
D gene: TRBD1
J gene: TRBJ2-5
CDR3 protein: CASSYTLTGGFQETQYF
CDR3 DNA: TGCGCCAGCAGCTATACTTTGACAGGGGGCTTCCAAGAGACCCAGTACTTC

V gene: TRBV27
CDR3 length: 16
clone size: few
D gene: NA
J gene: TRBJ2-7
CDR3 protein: CASSLWRVRGTYEHYF
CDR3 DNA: TGTGCCAGCAGTTTATGGCGGGTCCGAGGCACCTACGAGCATTACTTC

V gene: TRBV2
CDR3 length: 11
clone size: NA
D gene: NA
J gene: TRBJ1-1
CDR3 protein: CANSEGRGALF
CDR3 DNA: TGTGCCAACAGTGAAGGCAGGGGAGCTCTCTTT

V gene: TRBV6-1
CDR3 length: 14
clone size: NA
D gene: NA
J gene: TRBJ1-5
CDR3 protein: CASRLQGSYPPQHF
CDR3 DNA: TGTGCCAGCAGGCTACAGGGTAGCTATCCGCCCCAGCATTTT

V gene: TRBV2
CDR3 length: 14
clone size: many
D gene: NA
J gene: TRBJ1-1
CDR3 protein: CASSEQGWNTEAFF
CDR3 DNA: TGTGCCAGCAGTGAACAAGGGTGGAACACTGAAGCTTTCTTT

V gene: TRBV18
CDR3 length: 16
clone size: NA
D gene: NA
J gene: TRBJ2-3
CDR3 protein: CASSPVQAAGTDTQYF
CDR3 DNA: TGTGCCAGCTCACCAGTACAGGCCGCCGGCACAGATACGCAGTATTTT

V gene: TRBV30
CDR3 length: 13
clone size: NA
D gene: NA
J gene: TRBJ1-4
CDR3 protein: CAWSFAVNEKLFF
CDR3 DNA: TGTGCCTGGAGTTTTGCGGTTAATGAAAAACTGTTTTTT

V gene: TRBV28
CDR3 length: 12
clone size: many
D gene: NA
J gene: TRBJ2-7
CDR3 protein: CASSSRDYEQYF
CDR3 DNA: TGTGCCAGCAGTTCGCGGGACTACGAGCAGTACTTC

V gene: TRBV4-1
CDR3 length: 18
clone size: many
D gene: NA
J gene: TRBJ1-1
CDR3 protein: CASSQGGGIGGMNTEAFF
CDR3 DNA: TGCGCCAGCAGCCAAGGAGGGGGGATCGGCGGTATGAACACTGAAGCTTTCTTT

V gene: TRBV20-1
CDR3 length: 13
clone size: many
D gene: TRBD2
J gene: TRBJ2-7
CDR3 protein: CSVWREGGYEQYF
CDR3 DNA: TGCAGTGTTTGGCGGGAGGGAGGGTACGAGCAGTACTTC

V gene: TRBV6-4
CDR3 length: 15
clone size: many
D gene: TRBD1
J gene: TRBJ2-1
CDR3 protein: CASSDTGVGGNEQFF
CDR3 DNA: TGTGCCAGCAGTGACACAGGGGTTGGGGGCAATGAGCAGTTCTTC

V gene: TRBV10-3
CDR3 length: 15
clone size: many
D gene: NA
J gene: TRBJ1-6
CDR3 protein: CAIRGTESGNSPLHF
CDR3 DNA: TGTGCCATCAGGGGGACTGAATCGGGTAATTCACCCCTCCACTTT

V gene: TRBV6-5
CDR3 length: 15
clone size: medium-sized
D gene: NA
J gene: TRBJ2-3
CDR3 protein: CASSYDSTFTDTQYF
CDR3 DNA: TGTGCCAGCAGTTACGATTCCACTTTCACAGATACGCAGTATTTT

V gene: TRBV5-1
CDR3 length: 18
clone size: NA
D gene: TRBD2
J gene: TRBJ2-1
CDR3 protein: CASSLRAGGQSSYNEQFF
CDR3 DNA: TGCGCCAGCAGCTTGAGAGCGGGAGGTCAGAGCTCCTACAATGAGCAGTTCTTC

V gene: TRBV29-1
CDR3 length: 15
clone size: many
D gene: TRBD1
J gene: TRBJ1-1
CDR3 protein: CSVDRQGDPNTEAFF
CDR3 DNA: TGCAGCGTTGACCGACAGGGTGATCCCAACACTGAAGCTTTCTTT

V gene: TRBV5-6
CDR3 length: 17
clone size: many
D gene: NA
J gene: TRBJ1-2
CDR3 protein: CASSPSPGTYHNYGYTF
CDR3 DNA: TGTGCCAGCAGCCCTAGTCCCGGGACATATCACAACTATGGCTACACCTTC

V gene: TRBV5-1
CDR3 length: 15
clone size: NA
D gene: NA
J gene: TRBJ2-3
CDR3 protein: CASSFRGSRVAPQYF
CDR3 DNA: TGCGCCAGCAGCTTTAGAGGGAGTCGGGTAGCTCCGCAGTATTTT

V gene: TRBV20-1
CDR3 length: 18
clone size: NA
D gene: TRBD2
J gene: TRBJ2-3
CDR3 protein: CSARDRLGTSGIRHTQYF
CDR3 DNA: TGCAGTGCTAGAGACCGACTCGGGACTAGCGGGATTCGACATACGCAGTATTTT

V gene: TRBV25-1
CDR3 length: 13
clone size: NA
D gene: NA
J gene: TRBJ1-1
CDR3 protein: CASIPSSNTEAFF
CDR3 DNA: TGTGCCAGCATCCCGAGTTCCAACACTGAAGCTTTCTTT

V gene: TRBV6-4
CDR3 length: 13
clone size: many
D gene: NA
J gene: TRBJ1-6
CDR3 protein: CASSDSENSPLHF
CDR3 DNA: TGTGCCAGCAGTGACTCAGAGAATTCACCCCTCCACTTT

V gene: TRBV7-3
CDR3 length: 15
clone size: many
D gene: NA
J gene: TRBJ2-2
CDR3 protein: CASSPGGGTVGELFF
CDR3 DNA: TGTGCCAGCAGCCCCGGAGGGGGAACAGTCGGGGAGCTGTTTTTT

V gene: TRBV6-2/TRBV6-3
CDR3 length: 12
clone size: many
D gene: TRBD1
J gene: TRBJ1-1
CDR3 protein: CASGTANTEAFF
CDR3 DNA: TGTGCCAGCGGGACAGCAAACACTGAAGCTTTCTTT

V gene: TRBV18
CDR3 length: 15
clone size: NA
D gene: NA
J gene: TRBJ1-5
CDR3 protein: CACSPRAGDDDPQHF
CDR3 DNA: TGTGCCTGCTCACCAAGGGCAGGGGATGATGATCCCCAGCATTTT

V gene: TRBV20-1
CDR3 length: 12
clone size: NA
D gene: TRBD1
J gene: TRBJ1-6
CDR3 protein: CSAPTGRSPLHF
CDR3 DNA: TGCAGTGCTCCGACAGGGAGATCACCCCTCCACTTT

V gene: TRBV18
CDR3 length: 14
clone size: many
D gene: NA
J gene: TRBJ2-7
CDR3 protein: CASSPQRGRDEQYF
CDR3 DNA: TGTGCCAGCTCACCACAAAGGGGTCGGGACGAGCAGTACTTC

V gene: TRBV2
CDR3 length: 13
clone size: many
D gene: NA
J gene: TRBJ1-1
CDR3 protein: CASSEIENTEAFF
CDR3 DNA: TGTGCCAGCAGTGAAATAGAGAACACTGAAGCTTTCTTT

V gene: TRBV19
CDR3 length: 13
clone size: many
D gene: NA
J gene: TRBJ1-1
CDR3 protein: CASSMGEDTEAFF
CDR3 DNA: TGTGCCAGTAGTATGGGGGAGGACACTGAAGCTTTCTTT

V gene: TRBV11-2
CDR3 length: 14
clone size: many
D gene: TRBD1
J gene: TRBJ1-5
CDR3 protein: CASSSGQGVQPQHF
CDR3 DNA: TGTGCCAGCAGCTCAGGACAGGGCGTTCAGCCCCAGCATTTT

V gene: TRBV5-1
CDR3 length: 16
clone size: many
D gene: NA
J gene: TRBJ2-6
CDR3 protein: CASSLYSDSGANVLTF
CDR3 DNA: TGCGCCAGCAGCTTGTATTCCGACTCTGGGGCCAACGTCCTGACTTTC

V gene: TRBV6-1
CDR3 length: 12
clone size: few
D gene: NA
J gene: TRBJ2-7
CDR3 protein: CASISRFYEQYF
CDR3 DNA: TGTGCCAGCATTTCCAGGTTCTACGAGCAGTACTTC

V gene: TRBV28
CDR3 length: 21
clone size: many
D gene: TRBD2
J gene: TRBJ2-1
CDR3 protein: CASRPPIGLAGPSSSYNEQFF
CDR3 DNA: TGTGCCAGCAGACCCCCCATCGGACTAGCGGGACCCTCGAGCTCCTACAATGAGCAGTTCTTC

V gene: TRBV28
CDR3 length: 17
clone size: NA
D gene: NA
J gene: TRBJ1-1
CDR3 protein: CASSYRTVITLNTEAFF
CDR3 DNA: TGTGCCAGCAGTTACCGGACAGTCATAACTTTGAACACTGAAGCTTTCTTT

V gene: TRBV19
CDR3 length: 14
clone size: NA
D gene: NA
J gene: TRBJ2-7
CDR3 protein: CASSIWDLPYEQYF
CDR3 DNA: TGTGCCAGTAGTATTTGGGACCTACCCTACGAGCAGTACTTC

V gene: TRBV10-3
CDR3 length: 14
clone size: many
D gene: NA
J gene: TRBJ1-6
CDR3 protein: CAISDDRLNSPLHF
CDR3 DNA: TGTGCCATCAGTGATGACAGACTTAATTCACCCCTCCACTTT

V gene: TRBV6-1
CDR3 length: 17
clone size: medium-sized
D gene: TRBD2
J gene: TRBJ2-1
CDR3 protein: CASSVLSGGSPYNEQFF
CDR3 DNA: TGTGCCAGCAGTGTATTGAGCGGGGGTTCACCCTACAATGAGCAGTTCTTC

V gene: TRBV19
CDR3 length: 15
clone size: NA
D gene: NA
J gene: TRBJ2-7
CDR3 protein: CASSMLIAGNYEQYF
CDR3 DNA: TGTGCCAGTAGTATGTTGATTGCGGGGAACTACGAGCAGTACTTC

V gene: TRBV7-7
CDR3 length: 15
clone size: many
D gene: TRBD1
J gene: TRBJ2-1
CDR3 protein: CASSSTGAPGNEQFF
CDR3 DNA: TGTGCTAGCAGCTCGACAGGGGCCCCAGGGAATGAGCAGTTCTTC